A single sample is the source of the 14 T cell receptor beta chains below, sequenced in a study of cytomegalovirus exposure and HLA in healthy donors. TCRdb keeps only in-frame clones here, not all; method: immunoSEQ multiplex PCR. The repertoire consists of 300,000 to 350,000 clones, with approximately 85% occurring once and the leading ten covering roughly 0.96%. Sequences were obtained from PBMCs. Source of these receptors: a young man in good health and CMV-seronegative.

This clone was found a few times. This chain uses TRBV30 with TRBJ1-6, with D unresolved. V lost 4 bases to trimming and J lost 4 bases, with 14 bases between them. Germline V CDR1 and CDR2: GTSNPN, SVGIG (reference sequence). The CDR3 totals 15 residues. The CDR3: CAWTLVAGYNSPLHF. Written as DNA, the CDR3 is TGTGCCTGGACCCTCGTGGCGGGGTATAATTCACCCCTCCACTTT.

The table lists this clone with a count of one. CDR3 DNA sequence: TGTGCCAGCAGCTTAGACGGGCAGACGGGATATGGCTACACCTTC. It yields the protein CASSLDGQTGYGYTF. The chain is built from TRBV7-2 and TRBJ1-2; D is uncertain. The V gene's germline CDR1 is SGHTA and CDR2 FQGNSA. Trimming took off 1 base at V and 5 bases at J, with 14 bases between the two ends. This CDR3 region has 15 residues. The full variable domain, with the rest looked up from reference TRBV7-2 and TRBJ1-2, is GAGVSQSPSNKVTEKGKDVELRCDPISGHTALYWYRQSLGQGLEFLIYFQGNSAPDKSGLPSDRFSAERTGGSVSTLTIQRTQQEDSAVYLCASSLDGQTGYGYTFGSGTRLTVV.

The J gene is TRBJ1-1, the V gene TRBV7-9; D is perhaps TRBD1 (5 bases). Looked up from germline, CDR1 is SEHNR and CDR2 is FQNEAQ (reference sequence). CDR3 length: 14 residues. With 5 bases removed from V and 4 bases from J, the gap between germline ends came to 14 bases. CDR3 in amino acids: CASSRGGYGTEAFF. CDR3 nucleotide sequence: TGTGCCAGCAGCCGCGGGGGGTACGGCACTGAAGCTTTCTTT.

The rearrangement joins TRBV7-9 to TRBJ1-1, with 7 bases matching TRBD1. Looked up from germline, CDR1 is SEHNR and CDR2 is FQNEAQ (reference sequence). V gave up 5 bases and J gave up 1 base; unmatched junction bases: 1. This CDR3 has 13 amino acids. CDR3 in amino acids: CASSRTGNTEAFF. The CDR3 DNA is TGTGCCAGCAGCCGGACAGGGAACACTGAAGCTTTCTTT.

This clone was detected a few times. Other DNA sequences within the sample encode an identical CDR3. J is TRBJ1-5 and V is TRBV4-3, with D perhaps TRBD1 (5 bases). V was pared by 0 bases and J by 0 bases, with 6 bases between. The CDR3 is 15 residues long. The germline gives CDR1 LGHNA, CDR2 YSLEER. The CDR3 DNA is TGCGCCAGCAGCCAAGACAGGGATAGCAATCAGCCCCAGCATTTT. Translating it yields CASSQDRDSNQPQHF.

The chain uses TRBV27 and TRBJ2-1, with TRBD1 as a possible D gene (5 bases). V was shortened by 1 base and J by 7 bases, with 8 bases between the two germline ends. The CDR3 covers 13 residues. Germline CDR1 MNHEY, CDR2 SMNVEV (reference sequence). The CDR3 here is CASSLFDSNEQFF. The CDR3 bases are TGTGCCAGCAGTTTATTCGACAGTAATGAGCAGTTCTTC.

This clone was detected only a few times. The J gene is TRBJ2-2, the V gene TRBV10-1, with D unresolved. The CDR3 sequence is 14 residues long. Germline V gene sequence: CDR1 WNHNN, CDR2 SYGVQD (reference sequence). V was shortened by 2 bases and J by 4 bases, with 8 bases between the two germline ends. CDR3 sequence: CASSEGSSTGELFF. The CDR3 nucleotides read TGCGCCAGCAGTGAGGGTAGTAGCACCGGGGAGCTGTTTTTT.

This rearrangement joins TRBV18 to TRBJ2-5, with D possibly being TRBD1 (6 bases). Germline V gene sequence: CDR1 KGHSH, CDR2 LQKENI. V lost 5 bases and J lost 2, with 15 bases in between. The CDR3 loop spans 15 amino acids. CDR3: CASSFGQNPQETQYF. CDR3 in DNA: TGTGCCAGCTCATTCGGACAGAACCCTCAAGAGACCCAGTACTTC.

The CDR3 bases are TGTGCCAGCAGCCCTAGCGGGGGGGCTTCCTACGAGCAGTACTTC. Protein: CASSPSGGASYEQYF. The J gene is TRBJ2-7, the V gene TRBV11-3, with 12 bases fitting TRBD2. Germline trimming cut 5 bases from V and 1 base from J; bases unmatched to any gene: 3. In germline, CDR1 is SGHNT, CDR2 YENEEA. This CDR3 has 15 residues.

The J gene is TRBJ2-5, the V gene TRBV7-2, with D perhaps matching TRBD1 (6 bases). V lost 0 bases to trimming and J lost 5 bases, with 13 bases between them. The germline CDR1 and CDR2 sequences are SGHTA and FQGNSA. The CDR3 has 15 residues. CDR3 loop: CASSLAPGGVETQYF. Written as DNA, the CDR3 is TGTGCCAGCAGCTTAGCGCCTGGGGGCGTGGAGACCCAGTACTTC.

DNA for the CDR3: TGTGCCAGCATTAGGACAGGGAGCTCCTACGAGCAGTACTTC. Translation gives CASIRTGSSYEQYF. The V call is TRBV2, the J call TRBJ2-7; 8 bases match TRBD1. The CDR3 totals 14 residues. Germline assignment: CDR1 SNHLY and CDR2 FYNNEI. Trimming took 7 bases from V and 0 from J; bases not matched to a gene: 5.

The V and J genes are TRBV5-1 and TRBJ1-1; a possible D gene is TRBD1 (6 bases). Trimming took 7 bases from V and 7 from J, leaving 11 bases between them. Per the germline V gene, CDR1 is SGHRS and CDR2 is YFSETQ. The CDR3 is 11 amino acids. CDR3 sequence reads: CASHLGGEAFF. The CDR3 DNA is TGCGCCAGCCACCTAGGGGGTGAAGCTTTCTTT.

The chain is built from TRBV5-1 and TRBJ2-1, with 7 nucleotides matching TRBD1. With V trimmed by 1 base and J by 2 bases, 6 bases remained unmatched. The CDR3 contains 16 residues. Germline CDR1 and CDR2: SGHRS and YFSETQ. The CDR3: CASSLTGTVAYNEQFF. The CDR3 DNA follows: TGCGCCAGCAGCTTGACCGGGACAGTAGCCTACAATGAGCAGTTCTTC.

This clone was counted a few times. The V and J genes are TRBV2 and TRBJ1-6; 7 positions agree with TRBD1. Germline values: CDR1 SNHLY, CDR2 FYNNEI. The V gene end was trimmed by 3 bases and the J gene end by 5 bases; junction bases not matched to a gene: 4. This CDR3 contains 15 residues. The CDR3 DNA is TGTGCCAGCAGTGATACCGGGACAGATAATTCACCCCTCCACTTT. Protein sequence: CASSDTGTDNSPLHF.